These T cell receptor beta chains were read from a single sample in a study of cytomegalovirus exposure and HLA in healthy donors. Libraries were prepared by immunoSEQ multiplex PCR; TCRdb keeps only in-frame clonotypes and omits some of them. This table holds 100,000 to 140,000 clones, 65% to 85% found once. The sequencing input was PBMCs. These receptors were taken from a man younger than 45 in good health and CMV-seronegative. Each CDR3 is given with its conserved first and last residue. The D gene is left open where the match is weak. Where a row states a size, it is once, few, many or the class of an expanded clone; other rows omit it.

>TRBV7-9|TRBJ2-1|-|TRBD2
CASSASRGGSYNEQFF
TGTGCCAGCAGCGCCAGTCGGGGGGGCTCCTACAATGAGCAGTTCTTC
>TRBV28|TRBJ1-1|few|TRBD1
CASSHTDRAGAFF
TGTGCCAGCAGCCATACTGACAGGGCTGGAGCTTTCTTT
>TRBV19|TRBJ1-3|-|-
CASTRSGQGDTIYF
TGTGCCAGTACCCGTTCGGGACAAGGGGACACCATATATTTT
>TRBV27|TRBJ2-7|-|-
CASSSYPTTYEQYF
TGTGCCAGCAGTTCCTACCCGACTACCTACGAGCAGTACTTC
>TRBV11-1|TRBJ2-1|-|TRBD2
CASSFSGRPYNEQFF
TGTGCCAGCAGCTTTAGCGGGAGGCCTTACAATGAGCAGTTCTTC
>TRBV13|TRBJ1-1|-|-
CASSGLLRNTEAFF
TGTGCCAGCAGCGGGCTTTTAAGGAACACTGAAGCTTTCTTT
>TRBV28|TRBJ2-7|-|TRBD1
CASTQGGQGVYEQYF
TGTGCCAGCACGCAAGGTGGGCAGGGGGTCTACGAGCAGTACTTC
>TRBV4-1|TRBJ2-7|-|TRBD1
CASSHGDRVRERSYEQYF
TGCGCCAGCAGCCACGGGGACAGGGTAAGGGAAAGGTCCTACGAGCAGTACTTC
>TRBV30|TRBJ1-2|-|-
CAWSVFGGAEGYTF
TGTGCCTGGAGTGTTTTTGGAGGGGCAGAAGGCTACACCTTC
>TRBV30|TRBJ1-1|-|-
CASSPGYTEAFF
TGTGCCTCCTCGCCGGGGTACACTGAAGCTTTCTTT
>TRBV25-1|TRBJ2-5|-|-
CASSESPTRWQETQYF
TGTGCCAGCAGTGAATCCCCCACGAGATGGCAAGAGACCCAGTACTTC
>TRBV4-2|TRBJ2-7|-|TRBD2
CASSQAGLAGELGEQYF
TGTGCCAGCAGCCAAGCGGGACTAGCGGGAGAGCTTGGCGAGCAGTACTTC
>TRBV4-2|TRBJ2-1|-|TRBD2
CASSQGLAPTDSYNEQFF
TGTGCCAGCAGCCAGGGACTAGCGCCGACGGACTCCTACAATGAGCAGTTCTTC
>TRBV7-6|TRBJ1-1|-|-
CASSLEAGYTEAFF
TGTGCCAGCAGCTTAGAGGCAGGATACACTGAAGCTTTCTTT
>TRBV5-6|TRBJ2-7|-|-
CASSFTSRQAYEQYF
TGTGCCAGCAGCTTCACTAGTAGACAGGCCTACGAGCAGTACTTC
>TRBV15|TRBJ1-4|few|TRBD1
CATSGDREKLFF
TGTGCCACCAGCGGGGACAGGGAAAAACTGTTTTTT
>TRBV27|TRBJ2-1|-|-
CASSLPGSQIF
TGTGCCAGCAGCCTGCCCGGGAGCCAAATCTTC
>TRBV12-5|TRBJ1-1|-|-
CASGLSSADVAFF
TGTGCTAGTGGTTTATCTAGTGCAGACGTAGCTTTCTTT
>TRBV6-5|TRBJ2-4|few|-
CASSAGMGGKNIQYF
TGTGCCAGCAGTGCCGGGATGGGGGGCAAAAACATTCAGTACTTC
>TRBV15|TRBJ2-2|once|-
CAVLLPNTGELFF
TGTGCGGTCCTACTTCCGAACACCGGGGAGCTGTTTTTT
>TRBV6-6|TRBJ2-7|-|TRBD2
CASSYVDRLAGGEQYF
TGTGCCAGCAGTTACGTGGATCGACTAGCGGGAGGCGAGCAGTACTTC
>TRBV5-6|TRBJ2-1|-|-
CASSLGGYNEQFF
TGTGCCAGCAGCTTGGGCGGTTACAATGAGCAGTTCTTC
>TRBV13|TRBJ2-2|-|-
CASSPLSGELFF
TGTGCCAGCAGCCCCCTCTCCGGGGAGCTGTTTTTT
>TRBV5-5|TRBJ1-5|few|TRBD1
CASSTTGVGQPQHF
TGTGCCAGCAGCACGACAGGGGTGGGTCAGCCCCAGCATTTT
>TRBV9|TRBJ1-4|-|-
CASSGTGITNEKLFF
TGTGCCAGCAGCGGTACCGGGATAACTAATGAAAAACTGTTTTTT
>TRBV13|TRBJ2-7|-|-
CASSFGRTYEQYF
TGTGCCAGCAGCTTTGGGAGGACCTACGAGCAGTACTTC
>TRBV5-1|TRBJ2-5|once|TRBD1
CASSLQGWETQYF
TGCGCCAGCAGCCTACAGGGGTGGGAGACCCAGTACTTC
>TRBV6-1|TRBJ1-4|few|TRBD1
CASSSGTGWEKLFF
TGTGCCAGCAGTTCCGGGACAGGGTGGGAAAAACTGTTTTTT
>TRBV28|TRBJ2-7|-|-
CASSSRAIQQYF
TGTGCCAGCAGTTCCCGAGCAATACAGCAGTACTTC
>TRBV30|TRBJ2-7|few|-
CAWTLDSGVREQYF
TGTGCCTGGACGCTGGACTCAGGTGTCAGGGAGCAGTACTTC
>TRBV28|TRBJ1-2|-|TRBD1
CAIQQGRNYGYTF
TGTGCCATCCAACAGGGGAGGAATTATGGCTACACCTTC
>TRBV27|TRBJ1-1|-|TRBD1
CASTPGQGGPEAFF
TGTGCCAGCACCCCCGGACAGGGGGGGCCTGAAGCTTTCTTT
>TRBV11-2|TRBJ1-5|-|-
CASSLGPQGVQPQHF
TGTGCCAGCAGCTTAGGCCCACAGGGCGTCCAGCCCCAGCATTTT
>TRBV7-7|TRBJ2-5|few|TRBD1
CASSRDRARETQYF
TGTGCTAGCAGCCGTGACAGGGCCAGGGAGACCCAGTACTTC
>TRBV28|TRBJ1-1|-|-
CASSPSLNTEAFF
TGTGCCAGCAGTCCGTCCTTGAACACTGAAGCTTTCTTT
>TRBV30|TRBJ1-5|once|TRBD1
CAWVATGASQPQHF
TGTGCCTGGGTGGCGACAGGGGCTTCGCAGCCCCAGCATTTT
>TRBV30|TRBJ1-4|-|-
CAWGMGGTVEKLFF
TGTGCCTGGGGGATGGGGGGAACAGTTGAAAAACTGTTTTTT
>TRBV6-1|TRBJ2-2|-|TRBD2
CASTGRANTGELFF
TGTGCCAGCACGGGGAGGGCAAACACCGGGGAGCTGTTTTTT
>TRBV27|TRBJ2-7|-|TRBD1
CASSLGTGPYEQYF
TGTGCCAGCAGTTTGGGGACAGGGCCCTACGAGCAGTACTTC
>TRBV11-3|TRBJ2-1|-|-
CASSSRLAPDNEQFF
TGTGCCAGCAGCTCCAGGCTAGCGCCTGACAATGAGCAGTTCTTC
>TRBV7-9|TRBJ1-2|-|-
CASSPAGGLGYTF
TGTGCCAGCAGCCCGGCGGGGGGACTTGGCTACACCTTC